These 7 T cell receptor beta chains originate from one sample sequenced in a study of blood T cells in healthy people across ages. A second 7 to 11 cycle PCR used barcoded and J-beta primers. TCRdb reprocessed the 5' RACE reads via MiXCR and lists one record per CDR3 protein. The sample holds hundreds of thousands of distinct CDR3 sequences, under 65% seen once. Sequencing was performed on blood. The source is a woman of 80 years or more in good health.

This sequence joins TRBV11-3 and TRBJ2-1; D may be TRBD2 (6 bases). Germline V gene sequence: CDR1 SGHNT, CDR2 YENEEA. V lost 5 bases to trimming and J lost 8 bases, with 13 bases between them. This CDR3 region has 13 residues. The CDR3 nucleotides are TGTGCCAGCAGCCTGGATAGCGGTTATGAGCAGTTCTTC. Amino acid sequence: CASSLDSGYEQFF.

This clonotype was counted only a few times. The chain employs TRBV6-2 or TRBV6-3 and TRBJ1-5, with a weak D call TRBD1 (6 bases). The length of the CDR3 is 13 residues. Germline V gene data show CDR1 as MNHEY and CDR2 as SVGEGT. V was pared by 5 bases and J by 6 bases, with 11 bases between. The CDR3 nucleotides read TGTGCCAGCAGTCGAGGGGGTGGTCAGCCCCAGCATTTT. Its protein is CASSRGGGQPQHF.

The chain employs TRBV10-2 and TRBJ2-3, with D possibly matching TRBD2 (6 bases). CDR3 length: 15 residues. Per the germline V gene, CDR1 is WSHSY and CDR2 is SAAADI. Trimming took 2 bases from V and 3 from J, leaving 12 bases between them. The CDR3 here is CASSEPRLGTDTQYF. For the CDR3, the DNA is TGCGCCAGCAGTGAGCCTCGACTAGGGACAGATACGCAGTATTTT.

The chain has TRBV12-3 or TRBV12-4 and TRBJ2-5; tentative D call: TRBD1 (6 bases). V was cut by 4 bases and J by 4 bases, with 19 bases left in between. This CDR3 has 16 residues. The CDR3: CASSWRQAGARETQYF. The CDR3, as DNA: TGTGCCAGCAGTTGGAGACAGGCCGGCGCAAGAGAGACCCAGTACTTC.

This clonotype was recorded at least ten times. The chain combines TRBV27 with TRBJ2-1, with D perhaps matching TRBD1 or TRBD2 (5 bases each). There are 15 residues in the CDR3. Germline V gives CDR1 MNHEY, CDR2 SMNVEV (reference sequence). V was shortened by 6 bases and J by 4 bases, with 16 bases between the two germline ends. CDR3 DNA sequence: TGTGCCAGCAGCCTGGGACCCTTGGCATACAATGAGCAGTTCTTC. Protein sequence: CASSLGPLAYNEQFF.

Worth noting for this clonotype: At one end the junction does not follow the germline gene, possibly because of a read error. V and J are TRBV20-1 and TRBJ2-3; no clear D. This CDR3 spans 14 amino acids. Germline V lookup: CDR1 DFQATT, CDR2 SNEGSKA (reference sequence). Here the CDR3 DNA reads TGCAGTGCTAGGGGCGTAAGCAGCACGGATACGCAGTATTTT. It specifies CSARGVSSTDTQYF.

This sequence joins TRBV6-1 and TRBJ1-2, with a tentative D call TRBD1 (5 bases). The V gene's germline CDR1 is MNHNS and CDR2 SASEGT. This CDR3 is built from 15 residues. V lost 2 bases and J lost 4, with 14 bases in between. CDR3 loop: CASSEPGLGVYGYTF. Written as DNA, the CDR3 is TGTGCCAGCAGTGAACCGGGACTGGGAGTCTATGGCTACACCTTC.